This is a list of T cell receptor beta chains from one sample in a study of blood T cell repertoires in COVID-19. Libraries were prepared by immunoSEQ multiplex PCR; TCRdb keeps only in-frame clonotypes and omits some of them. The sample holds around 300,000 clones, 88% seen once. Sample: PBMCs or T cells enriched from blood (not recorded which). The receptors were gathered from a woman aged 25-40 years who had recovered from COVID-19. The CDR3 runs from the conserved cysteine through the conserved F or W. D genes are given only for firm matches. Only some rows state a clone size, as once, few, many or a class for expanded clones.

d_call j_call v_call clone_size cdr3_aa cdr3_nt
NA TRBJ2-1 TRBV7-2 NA CASSRGNGVVNEQFF TGTGCCAGCAGCCGGGGTAACGGGGTCGTGAATGAGCAGTTCTTC
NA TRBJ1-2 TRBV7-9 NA CASSPIGVLYTF TGTGCCAGCAGCCCAATCGGGGTTCTCTACACCTTC
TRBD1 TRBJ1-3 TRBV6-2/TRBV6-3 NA CASSYRIGDRASGNTIYF TGTGCCAGCAGTTACCGGATAGGCGACAGGGCCTCTGGAAACACCATATATTTT
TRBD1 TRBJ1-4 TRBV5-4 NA CASSQNRQGGGEKLFF TGTGCCAGCAGCCAAAACCGACAGGGTGGGGGTGAAAAACTGTTTTTT
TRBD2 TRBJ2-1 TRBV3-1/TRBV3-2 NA CASSLLAGLSNEQFF TGTGCCAGCAGCCTACTAGCGGGACTTTCCAATGAGCAGTTCTTC
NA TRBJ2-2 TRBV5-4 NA CASSSSYGELFF TGTGCCAGCAGCTCGTCTTACGGGGAGCTGTTTTTT
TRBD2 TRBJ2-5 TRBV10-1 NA CASTRLAGDVEETQYF TGCGCCAGCACTCGACTAGCGGGAGATGTGGAGGAGACCCAGTACTTC
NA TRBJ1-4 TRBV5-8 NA CASSRTAFEKLFF TGTGCCAGCTCGAGGACTGCTTTCGAAAAACTGTTTTTT
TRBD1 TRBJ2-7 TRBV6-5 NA CASSTGTGSYEQYF TGTGCCAGCAGTACCGGGACAGGCTCCTACGAGCAGTACTTC
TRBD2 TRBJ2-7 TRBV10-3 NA CAIGSGGSYEQYF TGTGCCATAGGAAGCGGGGGAAGCTACGAGCAGTACTTC
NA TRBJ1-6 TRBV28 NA CASSLLGRTGISPLHF TGTGCCAGCAGTTTGTTGGGCCGGACGGGGATTTCACCCCTCCACTTT
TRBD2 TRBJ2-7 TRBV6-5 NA CASPAAGASYEQYF TGTGCCAGTCCCGCAGCGGGGGCCTCCTACGAGCAGTACTTC
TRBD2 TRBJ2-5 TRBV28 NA CASRPLGGGASWETQYF TGTGCCAGCAGACCTCTGGGCGGGGGGGCCTCCTGGGAGACCCAGTACTTC
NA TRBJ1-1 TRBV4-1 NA CASSQDRRGGLGNTEAFF TGCGCCAGCAGCCAAGATAGAAGGGGAGGATTGGGAAACACTGAAGCTTTCTTT
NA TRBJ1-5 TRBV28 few CASLRDSGGNQPQHF TGTGCCAGCTTACGGGACTCCGGGGGAAATCAGCCCCAGCATTTT
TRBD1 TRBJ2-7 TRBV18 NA CASSTGTGLFEQYF TGTGCCAGCTCAACCGGGACAGGGCTATTCGAACAGTACTTC
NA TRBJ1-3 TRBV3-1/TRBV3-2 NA CASSSLLARPGNTIYF TGTGCCAGCAGCTCCCTTTTAGCCCGGCCCGGAAACACCATATATTTT
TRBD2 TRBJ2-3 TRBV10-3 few CAISVLAETTDTQYF TGTGCCATCAGTGTACTAGCGGAGACCACAGATACGCAGTATTTT
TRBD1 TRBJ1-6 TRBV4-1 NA CASSQIGQGGSPLHF TGCGCCAGCAGCCAAATAGGACAGGGAGGTTCACCCCTCCACTTT
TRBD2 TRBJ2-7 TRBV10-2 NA CASSESLTSGVYEQYF TGCGCCAGCAGTGAGTCCCTGACTAGCGGGGTCTACGAGCAGTACTTC
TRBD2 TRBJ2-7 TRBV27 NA CASRGLAEKEEQYF TGTGCCAGCAGGGGACTAGCGGAGAAGGAAGAGCAGTACTTC
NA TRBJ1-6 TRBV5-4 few CASSTWTRDNSPLHF TGTGCCAGCAGCACCTGGACACGAGATAATTCACCCCTCCACTTT
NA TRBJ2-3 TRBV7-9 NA CASSLADITSTDTQYF TGTGCCAGCAGCTTAGCTGACATCACTAGCACAGATACGCAGTATTTT
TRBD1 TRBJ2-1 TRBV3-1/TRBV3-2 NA CASSQGVLLSSQGCSYNEQFF TGTGCCAGCAGCCAAGGGGTATTATTGTCGTCACAGGGGTGCTCCTACAATGAGCAGTTCTTC
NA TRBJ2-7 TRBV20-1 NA CSADTVEQYF TGCAGTGCAGACACTGTGGAGCAGTACTTC
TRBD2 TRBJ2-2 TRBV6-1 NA CASSASSGREAAGELFF TGTGCCAGCAGTGCTTCTTCGGGGAGGGAGGCGGCCGGGGAGCTGTTTTTT
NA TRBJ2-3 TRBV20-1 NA CSASSGGRTWAAGTDTQYF TGCAGTGCTAGTTCCGGCGGGCGGACGTGGGCCGCGGGCACAGATACGCAGTATTTT
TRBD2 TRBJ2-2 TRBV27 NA CASSLTLPGLASTGELFF TGTGCCAGCAGTCTAACTCTCCCGGGACTAGCGTCCACCGGGGAGCTGTTTTTT
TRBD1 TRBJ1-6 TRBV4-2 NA CASSGDRDYNSPLHF TGTGCCAGCAGTGGAGACAGGGACTATAATTCACCCCTCCACTTT
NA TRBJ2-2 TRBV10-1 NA CASSEDRLGELFF TGCGCCAGCAGCGAGGACAGATTGGGGGAGCTGTTTTTT
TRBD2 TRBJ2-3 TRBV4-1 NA CASSQDGTSSSTDTQYF TGCGCCAGCAGCCAAGATGGGACTAGCTCTTCGACAGATACGCAGTATTTT